These 23 T cell receptor beta chains originate from one sample sequenced in a study of T cell responses to AZD1222 COVID-19 vaccine. Sequenced by immunoSEQ multiplex PCR; TCRdb stores in-frame clones only, minus some. In the table there are around 99,000 clones, around 87% of which are singletons. The specimen was peripheral blood, collected on day 0 of AZD1222 vaccination. Source of these receptors: an adult in good health.

J is TRBJ1-4 and V is TRBV21-1; TRBD1 reflects the table's D call only, with no check against the DNA. TRBV21-1 is flagged as a pseudogene. This CDR3 contains 17 residues. The CDR3 here is CASSKGSTDITNEKLFF. DNA of the CDR3: TGTGCCAGCAGCAAAGGCTCTACGGACATAACTAATGAAAAACTGTTTTTT.

This chain joins TRBV7-9 and TRBJ1-2; no clear D. The CDR3 sequence is 14 residues long. The ends were cut back, 3 bases at V and 2 bases at J, with 10 bases in the middle. Germline CDR1 and CDR2: SEHNR and FQNEAQ (reference sequence). The CDR3 here is CASSFYRGNYGYTF. CDR3 DNA: TGTGCCAGCAGCTTTTATCGGGGAAACTATGGCTACACCTTC. The full variable domain, with the rest looked up from reference TRBV7-9 and TRBJ1-2, is DTGVSQNPRHKITKRGQNVTFRCDPISEHNRLYWYRQTLGQGPEFLTYFQNEAQLEKSRLLSDRFSAERPKGSFSTLEIQRTEQGDSAMYLCASSFYRGNYGYTFGSGTRLTVV.

V gene TRBV12-3 or TRBV12-4 combines with J gene TRBJ1-5; D is unclear. Trimming shortened V by 1 base and J by 7 bases, and 8 bases separated the two germline ends. The CDR3 sequence is 13 residues long. The CDR3 loop is CASSLEEGQPQHF. The CDR3 DNA is TGTGCCAGCAGTTTAGAGGAAGGCCAGCCCCAGCATTTT.

The CDR3 reads CASNIQGSYNEQFF. The CDR3 bases are TGTGCCAGCAATATACAGGGGTCCTACAATGAGCAGTTCTTC. The chain is built from TRBV6-5 and TRBJ2-1; TRBD1 agrees at 7 bases. CDR1 and CDR2 from the germline V gene are MNHEY and SVGAGI. V lost 7 bases to trimming and J lost 1 base; unmatched junction nucleotides: 4. This CDR3 region has 14 residues.

This clone was found once. V and J are TRBV5-4 and TRBJ2-4; TRBD1 aligns across 9 bases. The length of the CDR3 is 17 residues. Losses at the gene ends were 4 bases for V and 0 bases for J; bases not matched to a gene: 8. The germline gives CDR1 SGHNT, CDR2 YYREEE (reference sequence). CDR3: CASSRGGQGIAKNIQYF. DNA for the CDR3: TGTGCCAGCAGCCGCGGGGGACAGGGTATAGCCAAAAACATTCAGTACTTC.

The CDR3 DNA is TGTGCCAGCAGCTTAGCAGGGACAGCAAAAAACATTCAGTACTTC. It translates to CASSLAGTAKNIQYF. J is TRBJ2-4 and V is TRBV7-9, with 7 bases fitting TRBD1. The germline gives CDR1 SEHNR, CDR2 FQNEAQ (reference sequence). J lost 4 bases, V lost 0 bases, and 3 bases had no gene match. CDR3 length equals 15 residues.

V is TRBV5-6 and J is TRBJ2-1; no clear D gene. The CDR3 totals 14 residues. Germline values: CDR1 SGHDT, CDR2 YYEEEE. Trimming took off 4 bases at V and 7 bases at J, with 15 bases between the two ends. CDR3 sequence reads: CASSPPVVFNEQFF. CDR3 nucleotide sequence: TGTGCCAGCAGCCCTCCTGTTGTATTTAATGAGCAGTTCTTC.

The chain uses TRBV7-2 and TRBJ2-1; D is unclear. Trimming stripped 1 base from V and 8 bases from J, with 12 bases between. The CDR3 is 14 residues long. CDR1 is SGHTA and CDR2 is FQGNSA in the germline V gene. This chain's CDR3 is CASSLVSFFDEQFF. Here the CDR3 DNA reads TGTGCCAGCAGCTTAGTATCCTTTTTCGATGAGCAGTTCTTC.

The CDR3 nucleotides read TGTGCCACCACCGGGACTAGCGGGAGGGATGCCAAAAACATTCAGTACTTC. Translating gives CATTGTSGRDAKNIQYF. The gene calls are TRBV6-7 and TRBJ2-4; TRBD2 matches 16 bases. TRBV6-7 counts as an open reading frame of uncertain function. Unmatched junction bases numbered 7, after V lost 10 bases and J lost 1 base. The CDR3 runs to 17 residues.

This CDR3 reads CASAMDRVLYIQYF. Here the CDR3 DNA reads TGTGCCAGCGCTATGGACAGGGTGTTATACATTCAGTACTTC. V gene TRBV6-5 combines with J gene TRBJ2-4, with 8 bases aligning to TRBD1. V shed 8 bases, J shed 8 bases, and the junction held 11 bases outside the gene matches. CDR3 size: 14 residues. The germline V gene encodes CDR1 MNHEY and CDR2 SVGAGI.

V is TRBV7-2 and J is TRBJ2-7; D is unresolved. The CDR3 runs 11 residues. Germline CDR1 SGHTA, CDR2 FQGNSA. V gave up 4 bases and J gave up 4 bases, with 5 bases separating them. The CDR3 nucleotides read TGTGCCAGCAGCTCAGAATACGAGCAGTACTTC. Translated: CASSSEYEQYF.

The table lists this clone with a count of one. The chain joins TRBV4-1 to TRBJ2-5; weak D call: TRBD1 (6 bases). V lost 0 bases and J 1 base, leaving 12 bases between the germline ends. Germline V gene lookup returns CDR1 MGHRA and CDR2 YSYEKL. This CDR3 has 16 amino acids. The CDR3 DNA reads TGCGCCAGCAGCCAAGAATTCACAGGGATCCAAGAGACCCAGTACTTC. It translates to CASSQEFTGIQETQYF.

The CDR3 region has the DNA TGCGCCAGCAGCTTTACTAGCGGGAGTCCTGAGACCCAGTACTTC. It encodes CASSFTSGSPETQYF. V and J are TRBV5-1 and TRBJ2-5; 11 bases are shared with TRBD2. This CDR3 is 15 amino acids long. V lost 2 bases, J lost 5 bases, and 5 bases stayed unmatched. Germline CDR1 and CDR2: SGHRS and YFSETQ.

The genes are TRBV19 and TRBJ1-2; D unclear. CDR1 is LNHDA and CDR2 is SQIVND in the germline V gene (reference sequence). V lost 3 bases and J 8 bases, leaving 13 bases between the germline ends. This CDR3 is 13 amino acids long. CDR3 region: CASSMYILDGYTF. CDR3 DNA: TGTGCCAGTAGTATGTACATTCTCGACGGCTACACCTTC.

The chain recombines TRBV4-3 with TRBJ1-1, with D uncertain. The length of the CDR3 is 14 residues. Per the germline V gene, CDR1 is LGHNA and CDR2 is YSLEER. Trimming cost V 8 bases and J 1 base, with 14 bases left between them. As DNA, the CDR3 is TGCGCCAGCGGGGTCGGCAAAACGAACACTGAAGCTTTCTTT. It is translated as CASGVGKTNTEAFF.

This clone was counted a single time. The J gene is TRBJ2-1, the V gene TRBV2; possible D gene TRBD1, 5 bases. V was clipped by 6 bases and J by 8 bases, with 17 bases between them. The CDR3 has 14 amino acids. From germline, CDR1 is SNHLY and CDR2 FYNNEI. CDR3 nucleotides: TGTGCCAGCAGAAGTGGCAGGGTATTAGATGAGCAGTTCTTC. Its translation: CASRSGRVLDEQFF.

This chain connects TRBV15 to TRBJ2-3; D is perhaps TRBD1 or TRBD2 (5 bases each). The V gene's germline CDR1 is LNHNV and CDR2 YYDKDF (reference sequence). The CDR3 is 15 residues long. The V end was cut by 8 bases, the J end by 6 bases, with 21 bases between. CDR3 bases: TGTGCCACCTCGCCCGAGGGGCCCCTGTCCGATACGCAGTATTTT. Translated: CATSPEGPLSDTQYF.

This clone has a handful of counts. The chain links TRBV2 to TRBJ2-7, with D perhaps matching TRBD2 (6 bases). Per germline, CDR1 SNHLY and CDR2 FYNNEI. With 4 bases removed from V and 3 bases from J, the gap between germline ends came to 7 bases. The CDR3 loop spans 12 amino acids. The CDR3 loop reads CASSGTNYEQYF. The CDR3 DNA reads TGTGCCAGCAGTGGGACTAACTACGAGCAGTACTTC.

The CDR3 reads CASSYSLAGRTDTQYF. CDR3 bases: TGTGCCAGCAGTTACTCTTTAGCGGGAAGAACAGATACGCAGTATTTT. The chain recombines TRBV6-2 or TRBV6-3 with TRBJ2-3; 8 bases are a match to TRBD2. The CDR3 extends over 16 amino acids. With 0 bases clipped from V and 3 bases from J, the junction kept 5 bases outside the gene matches. Per the germline V gene, CDR1 is MNHEY and CDR2 is SVGEGT.

The chain employs TRBV30 and TRBJ1-5; no reliable D call. The germline CDR1 and CDR2 sequences are GTSNPN and SVGIG (reference sequence). Trimming shortened V by 0 bases and J by 3 bases, and 9 bases separated the two germline ends. This CDR3 is 14 amino acids long. The CDR3 DNA sequence: TGTGCCTGGAGTGTAGGAGGGATCAATCAGCCCCAGCATTTT. It encodes CAWSVGGINQPQHF. The whole variable domain, remainder taken from reference TRBV30 and TRBJ1-5, is SQTIHQWPATLVQPVGSPLSLECTVEGTSNPNLYWYRQAAGRGLQLLFYSVGIGQISSEVPQNLSASRPQDRQFILSSKKLLLSDSGFYLCAWSVGGINQPQHFGDGTRLSIL.

The CDR3 nucleotides read TGCAGTGCCTTCGACGGAGACTACACCTTC. It codes for CSAFDGDYTF. The V and J genes are TRBV20-1 and TRBJ1-2, with D uncertain. Per germline, CDR1 DFQATT and CDR2 SNEGSKA (reference sequence). The length of the CDR3 is 10 residues. The V end lost 6 bases, the J end lost 10 bases, and 12 bases lay between the germline ends.

V gene TRBV7-9 combines with J gene TRBJ1-3; no clear D gene. Germline V gene data show CDR1 as SEHNR and CDR2 as FQNEAQ (reference sequence). The CDR3 runs 13 residues. Trimming took 1 base from V and 3 from J, leaving 4 bases between them. Here the CDR3 reads CASSLGGGNTIYF. The CDR3 DNA follows: TGTGCCAGCAGCTTAGGAGGTGGAAACACCATATATTTT.

The rearrangement joins TRBV28 to TRBJ1-1; D remains ambiguous. V was clipped by 8 bases and J by 0 bases, with 4 bases between them. From germline, CDR1 is MDHEN and CDR2 SYDVKM. This CDR3 has 11 amino acids. CDR3 protein: CASLVNTEAFF. The CDR3 nucleotides read TGTGCCAGCCTAGTGAACACTGAAGCTTTCTTT.